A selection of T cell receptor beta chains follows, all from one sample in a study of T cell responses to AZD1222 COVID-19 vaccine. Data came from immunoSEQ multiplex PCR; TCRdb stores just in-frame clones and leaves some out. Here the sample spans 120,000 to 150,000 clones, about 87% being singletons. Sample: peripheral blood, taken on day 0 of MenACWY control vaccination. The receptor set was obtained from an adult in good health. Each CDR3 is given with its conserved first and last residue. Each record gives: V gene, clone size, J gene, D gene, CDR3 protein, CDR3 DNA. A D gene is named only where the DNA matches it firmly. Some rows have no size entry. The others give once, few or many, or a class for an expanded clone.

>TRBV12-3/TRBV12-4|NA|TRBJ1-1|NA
CASSRQVFTEAFF
TGTGCCAGCAGTCGACAGGTCTTCACTGAAGCTTTCTTT
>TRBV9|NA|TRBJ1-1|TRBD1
CASSVDRGNTEAFF
TGTGCCAGCAGCGTAGACAGGGGGAACACTGAAGCTTTCTTT
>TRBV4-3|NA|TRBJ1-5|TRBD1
CASSQERVGQGYNQPQHF
TGCGCCAGCAGCCAAGAAAGAGTAGGACAGGGATATAATCAGCCCCAGCATTTT
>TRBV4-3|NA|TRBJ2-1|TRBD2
CASSPVLAAYNEQFF
TGCGCCAGCAGCCCAGTCCTAGCGGCCTACAATGAGCAGTTCTTC
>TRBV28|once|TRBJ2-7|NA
CASSLTLYEQYF
TGTGCCAGCAGTTTAACCCTCTACGAGCAGTACTTC
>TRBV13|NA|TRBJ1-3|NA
CASSRRQTSGNTIYF
TGTGCCAGCAGCCGGAGACAGACCTCTGGAAACACCATATATTTT
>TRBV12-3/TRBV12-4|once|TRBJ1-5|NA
CASSPQVQPQHF
TGTGCCAGCAGTCCCCAAGTCCAGCCCCAGCATTTT
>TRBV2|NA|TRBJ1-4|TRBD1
CASSPAGQEKLFF
TGTGCCAGCAGTCCGGCGGGACAGGAAAAACTGTTTTTT
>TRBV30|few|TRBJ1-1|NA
CAWNKALNTEAFF
TGTGCCTGGAATAAGGCTCTGAACACTGAAGCTTTCTTT
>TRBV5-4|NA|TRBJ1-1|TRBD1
CASSFNGRGYTEAFF
TGTGCCAGCAGCTTTAATGGCAGGGGGTACACTGAAGCTTTCTTT
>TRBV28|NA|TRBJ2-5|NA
CASSNRPGHLQETQYF
TGTGCCAGCAGCAATAGACCGGGACACCTACAAGAGACCCAGTACTTC
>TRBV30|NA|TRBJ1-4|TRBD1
CAFSTGSNEKLFF
TGTGCCTTTTCGACAGGGTCTAATGAAAAACTGTTTTTT
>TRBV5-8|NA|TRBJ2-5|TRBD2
CASSFGSDSGGQETQYF
TGTGCCAGCAGCTTTGGCTCGGATAGCGGGGGCCAAGAGACCCAGTACTTC
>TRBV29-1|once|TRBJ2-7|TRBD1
CSIGQGAYEQYF
TGCAGCATCGGACAGGGGGCTTACGAGCAGTACTTC
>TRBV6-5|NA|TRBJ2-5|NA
CASTSGRYQETQYF
TGTGCCAGCACCAGCGGCCGGTACCAAGAGACCCAGTACTTC
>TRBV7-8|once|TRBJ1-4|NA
CASRPGGPAANEKLFF
TGTGCCAGCAGACCCGGGGGACCCGCGGCTAATGAAAAACTGTTTTTT
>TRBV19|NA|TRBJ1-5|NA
CASSIPPGANNQPQHF
TGTGCCAGTAGTATTCCCCCGGGGGCTAACAATCAGCCCCAGCATTTT
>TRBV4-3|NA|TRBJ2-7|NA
CASSQSWQGGYEQYF
TGCGCCAGCAGCCAAAGTTGGCAGGGGGGATACGAGCAGTACTTC
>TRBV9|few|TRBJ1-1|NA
CASSVGKGLGTEAFF
TGTGCCAGCAGCGTAGGAAAGGGGCTGGGTACTGAAGCTTTCTTT
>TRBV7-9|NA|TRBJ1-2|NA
CASSPESAGGYTF
TGTGCCAGCAGCCCAGAGTCGGCCGGAGGCTACACCTTC